The present TCR beta chain was sequenced within a study of immune evolution from preneoplasia to lung adenocarcinoma. The wider study: HLA loss of heterozygosity: roughly 6.6% AIS, about 15% MIA, 30% to 35% ADC, none AAH.

Premalignant or tumor cells were enriched by macro-dissection after pathologic assessment. As for this clone: The antigen remains unidentified.

The study's findings and limits: KRAS-mutant nodules had the highest T cell clonality.

Data came from immunoSEQ multiplex PCR; TCRdb stores just in-frame clones and leaves some out. The table shows some 7,800 clones, with 55% to 75% occurring only once. The germline V and J ends were trimmed by 4 bases and 2 bases, with 12 bases remaining between them. Germline V gene lookup returns CDR1 LNHNV and CDR2 YYDKDF (reference sequence). CDR3 length: 16 amino acids. The clonotype comes from a donor at least 70 years old with lung adenocarcinoma. Some clones in this sample may be carry-over from other donors' samples. Material: FFPE lung adenocarcinoma in situ tissue. The V and J genes are TRBV15 and TRBJ2-6; possibly TRBD1 for D (5 bases). This CDR3 reads CATSKRTRAGANVLTF. For the CDR3, the DNA is TGTGCCACCAGCAAACGAACCAGGGCTGGGGCCAACGTCCTGACTTTC.